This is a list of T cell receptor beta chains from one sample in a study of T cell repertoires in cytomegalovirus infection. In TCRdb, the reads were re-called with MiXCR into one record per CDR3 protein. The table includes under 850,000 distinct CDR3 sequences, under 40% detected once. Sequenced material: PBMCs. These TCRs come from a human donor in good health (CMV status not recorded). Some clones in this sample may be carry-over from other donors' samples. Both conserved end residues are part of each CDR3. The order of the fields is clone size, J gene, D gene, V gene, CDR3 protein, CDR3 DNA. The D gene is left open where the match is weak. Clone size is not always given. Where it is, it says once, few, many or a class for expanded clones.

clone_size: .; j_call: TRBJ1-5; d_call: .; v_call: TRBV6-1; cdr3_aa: CASSSEGWLNQPQHF; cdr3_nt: TGTGCCAGCAGTTCTGAGGGTTGGTTGAATCAGCCCCAGCATTTT
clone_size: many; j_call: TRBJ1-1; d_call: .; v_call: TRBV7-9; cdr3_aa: CASSPEARATEAFF; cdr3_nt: TGTGCCAGCAGCCCGGAGGCGAGGGCCACTGAAGCTTTCTTT
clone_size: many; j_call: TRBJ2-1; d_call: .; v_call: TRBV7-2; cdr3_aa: CASSLVLKRTAYNEQFF; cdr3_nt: TGTGCCAGCAGCTTAGTTCTGAAGCGGACCGCCTACAATGAGCAGTTCTTC
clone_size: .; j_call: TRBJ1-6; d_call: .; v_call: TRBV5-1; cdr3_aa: CASSRESGINSPLHF; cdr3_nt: TGCGCCAGCAGCCGAGAGTCAGGGATCAATTCACCCCTCCACTTT
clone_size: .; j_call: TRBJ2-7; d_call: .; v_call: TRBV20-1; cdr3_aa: CSASRGVDEQYF; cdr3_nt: TGCAGTGCTAGTCGTGGAGTCGACGAGCAGTACTTC
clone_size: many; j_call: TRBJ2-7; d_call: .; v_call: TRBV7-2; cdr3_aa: CASSFSAAAAGYEQYF; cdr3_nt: TGTGCCAGCAGCTTCTCCGCGGCCGCAGCTGGCTACGAGCAGTACTTC
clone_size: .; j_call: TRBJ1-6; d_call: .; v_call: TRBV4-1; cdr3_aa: CASSQDRQGGSPLHF; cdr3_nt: TGCGCCAGCAGCCAAGATCGGCAGGGAGGTTCACCCCTCCACTTT
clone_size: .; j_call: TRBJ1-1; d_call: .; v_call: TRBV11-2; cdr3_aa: CTSSHRSGNTEAFF; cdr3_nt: TGTACCAGCAGCCACCGGAGCGGTAACACTGAAGCTTTCTTT
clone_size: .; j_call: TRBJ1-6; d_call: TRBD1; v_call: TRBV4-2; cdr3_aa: CASSHKTGNSYNSPLHF; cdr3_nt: TGTGCCAGCAGCCACAAGACAGGGAATTCCTATAATTCACCCCTCCACTTT
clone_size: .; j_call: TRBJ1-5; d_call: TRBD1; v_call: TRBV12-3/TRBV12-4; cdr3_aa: CASSYRGDQPQHF; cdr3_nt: TGTGCCAGCAGTTACAGGGGCGATCAGCCCCAGCATTTT
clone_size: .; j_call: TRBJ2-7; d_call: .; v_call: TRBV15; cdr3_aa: CATSRWGSSYEQYF; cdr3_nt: TGTGCCACCAGCAGGTGGGGGTCCTCCTACGAGCAGTACTTC
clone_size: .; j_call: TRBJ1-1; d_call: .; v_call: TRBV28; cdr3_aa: CASTQHGPGTEAFF; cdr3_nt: TGTGCCAGCACCCAACACGGCCCAGGGACTGAAGCTTTCTTT
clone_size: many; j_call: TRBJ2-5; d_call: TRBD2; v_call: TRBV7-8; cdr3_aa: CASSLHRAGVLLETQYF; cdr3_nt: TGTGCCAGCAGCCTTCACCGCGCGGGAGTATTATTAGAGACCCAGTACTTC
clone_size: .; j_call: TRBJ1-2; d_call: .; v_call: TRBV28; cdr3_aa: CASSGTQYGYTF; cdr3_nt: TGTGCCAGCAGTGGGACCCAATATGGCTACACCTTC
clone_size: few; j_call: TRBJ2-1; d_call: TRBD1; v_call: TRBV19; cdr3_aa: CASSSGQGRGPYNEQFF; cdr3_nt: TGTGCCAGTAGTAGCGGACAGGGGAGGGGGCCGTACAATGAGCAGTTCTTC
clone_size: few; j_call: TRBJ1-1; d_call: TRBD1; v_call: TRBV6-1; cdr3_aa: CASISSGQASNTEAFF; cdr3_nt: TGTGCCAGCATTTCCTCGGGACAGGCCAGCAACACTGAAGCTTTCTTT
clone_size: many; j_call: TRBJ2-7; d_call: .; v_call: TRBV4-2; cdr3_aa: CASSQDQGTGEQYF; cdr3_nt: TGTGCCAGCAGCCAAGATCAGGGTACGGGCGAGCAGTACTTC
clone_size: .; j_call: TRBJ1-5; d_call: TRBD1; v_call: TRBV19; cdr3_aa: CASSIKGQSNQPQHF; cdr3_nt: TGTGCCAGTAGTATCAAGGGACAGAGCAATCAGCCCCAGCATTTT
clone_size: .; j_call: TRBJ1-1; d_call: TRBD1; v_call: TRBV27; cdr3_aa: CASSLAGTGAVSFF; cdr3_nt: TGTGCCAGCAGTTTAGCCGGGACAGGGGCCGTGTCTTTCTTT
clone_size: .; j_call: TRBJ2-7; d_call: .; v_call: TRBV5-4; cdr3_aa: CASSPYYEQYF; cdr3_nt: TGTGCCAGCAGCCCTTATTACGAGCAGTACTTC
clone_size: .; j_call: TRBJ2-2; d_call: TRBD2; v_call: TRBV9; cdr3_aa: CASSGGLAAGELFF; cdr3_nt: TGTGCCAGCAGCGGGGGACTAGCTGCCGGGGAGCTGTTTTTT
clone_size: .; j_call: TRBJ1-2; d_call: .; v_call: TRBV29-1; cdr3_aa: CSATDNKYGYTF; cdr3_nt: TGCAGCGCGACGGACAACAAATATGGCTACACCTTC
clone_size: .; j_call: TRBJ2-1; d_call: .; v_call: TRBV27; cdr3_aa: CASSYFLGGGNNEQFF; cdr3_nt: TGTGCCAGCAGTTATTTTCTCGGAGGCGGAAACAATGAGCAGTTCTTC
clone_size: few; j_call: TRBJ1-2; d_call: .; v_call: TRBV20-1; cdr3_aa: CSAQIAALGHYGYTF; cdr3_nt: TGCAGTGCCCAGATAGCGGCCTTGGGTCATTATGGCTACACCTTC
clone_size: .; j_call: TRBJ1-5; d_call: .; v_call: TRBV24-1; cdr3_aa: CATSDWPLGPQHF; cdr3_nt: TGTGCCACCAGTGATTGGCCTTTAGGGCCCCAGCATTTT
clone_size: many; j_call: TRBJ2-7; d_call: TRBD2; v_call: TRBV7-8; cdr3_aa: CASSLGPSGRAYEQYF; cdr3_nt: TGTGCCAGCAGCTTAGGGCCTAGCGGGAGGGCCTACGAGCAGTACTTC
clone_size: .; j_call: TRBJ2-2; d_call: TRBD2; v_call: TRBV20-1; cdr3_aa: CSARGYISGRRNTGELFF; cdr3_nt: TGCAGTGCTAGAGGATACATTAGCGGGAGGAGGAACACCGGGGAGCTGTTTTTT
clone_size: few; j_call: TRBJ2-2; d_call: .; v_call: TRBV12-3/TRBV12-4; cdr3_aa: CASRSPLTGELFF; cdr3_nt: TGTGCCAGCAGGTCTCCCCTCACCGGGGAGCTGTTTTTT
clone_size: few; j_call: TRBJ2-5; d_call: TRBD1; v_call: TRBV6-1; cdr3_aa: CASSSTPGQKETQYF; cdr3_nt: TGTGCCAGCAGTTCTACCCCGGGACAGAAAGAGACCCAGTACTTC
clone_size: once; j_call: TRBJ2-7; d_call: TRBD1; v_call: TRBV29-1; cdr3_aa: CSVGQVSYEQYF; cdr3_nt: TGCAGCGTAGGACAGGTCTCCTACGAGCAGTACTTC
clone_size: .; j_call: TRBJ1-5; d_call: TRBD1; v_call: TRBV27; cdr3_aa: CASSLTGMRQPQHF; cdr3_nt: TGTGCCAGCAGTTTGACAGGGATGAGGCAGCCCCAGCATTTT
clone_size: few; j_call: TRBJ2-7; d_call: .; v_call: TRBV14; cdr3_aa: CASSHDLGASYEQYF; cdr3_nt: TGTGCCAGCAGCCATGATCTCGGCGCTTCCTACGAGCAGTACTTC
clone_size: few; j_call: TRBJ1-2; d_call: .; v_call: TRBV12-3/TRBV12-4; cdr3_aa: CASSSRTIGYTF; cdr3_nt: TGTGCCAGCAGTTCCCGGACGATTGGCTACACCTTC
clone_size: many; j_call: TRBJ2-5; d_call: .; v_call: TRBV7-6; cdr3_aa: CASSSWAGGEETQYF; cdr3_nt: TGTGCCAGCAGCTCGTGGGCCGGCGGGGAAGAGACCCAGTACTTC
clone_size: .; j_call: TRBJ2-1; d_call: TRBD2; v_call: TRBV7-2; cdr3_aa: CASSLELAGAASYNEQFF; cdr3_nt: TGTGCCAGCAGCTTAGAACTAGCGGGAGCCGCTTCCTACAATGAGCAGTTCTTC
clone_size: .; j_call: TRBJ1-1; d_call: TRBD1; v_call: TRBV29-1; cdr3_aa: CSVDRGQAEAFF; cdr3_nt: TGCAGCGTTGATCGGGGACAGGCTGAAGCTTTCTTT
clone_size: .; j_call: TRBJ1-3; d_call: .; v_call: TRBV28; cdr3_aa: CASSRDGTSGGNTIYF; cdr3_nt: TGTGCCAGCAGCCGTGACGGAACTTCGGGTGGAAACACCATATATTTT
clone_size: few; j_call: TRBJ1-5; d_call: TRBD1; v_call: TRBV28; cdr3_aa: CASSPRDSGIYSNQPQHF; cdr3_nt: TGTGCCAGCAGCCCGAGGGACAGCGGGATATATAGCAATCAGCCCCAGCATTTT
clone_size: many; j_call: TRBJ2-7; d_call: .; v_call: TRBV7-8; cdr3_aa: CASHPGETYYEQYF; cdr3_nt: TGTGCCAGCCATCCAGGGGAGACTTACTACGAGCAGTACTTC
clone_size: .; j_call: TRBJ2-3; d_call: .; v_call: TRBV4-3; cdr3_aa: CANSSDTQYF; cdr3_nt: TGCGCCAACAGCTCAGATACGCAGTATTTT
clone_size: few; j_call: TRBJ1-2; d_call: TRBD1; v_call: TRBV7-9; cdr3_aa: CASSFVGQGIYGYTF; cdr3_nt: TGTGCCAGCAGCTTCGTGGGACAGGGAATCTATGGCTACACCTTC
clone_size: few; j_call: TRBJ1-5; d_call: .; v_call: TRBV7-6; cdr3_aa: CASSLNPDSNQPQHF; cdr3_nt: TGTGCCAGCAGCTTAAACCCGGATAGCAATCAGCCCCAGCATTTT
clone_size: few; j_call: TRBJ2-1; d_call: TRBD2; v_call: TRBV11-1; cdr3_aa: CASSSHSSSGRNNEQFF; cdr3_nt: TGTGCCAGCAGCTCTCATTCCTCTAGCGGGAGGAACAATGAGCAGTTCTTC
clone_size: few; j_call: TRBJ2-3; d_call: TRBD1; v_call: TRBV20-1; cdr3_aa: CSARARPGQDGPQYF; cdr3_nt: TGCAGTGCTAGAGCGCGCCCCGGACAGGACGGGCCGCAGTATTTT
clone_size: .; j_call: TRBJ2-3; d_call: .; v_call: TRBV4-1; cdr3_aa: CASSQEGGTDTQYF; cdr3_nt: TGCGCCAGCAGCCAAGAGGGAGGCACAGATACGCAGTATTTT
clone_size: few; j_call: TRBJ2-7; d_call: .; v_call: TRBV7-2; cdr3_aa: CASSQEDIGYAQYF; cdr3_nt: TGTGCCAGCAGTCAGGAGGACATAGGTTACGCGCAGTACTTC
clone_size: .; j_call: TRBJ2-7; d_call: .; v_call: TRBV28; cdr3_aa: CASYNRAHEHYF; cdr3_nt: TGTGCCAGCTATAACAGGGCCCACGAGCATTACTTC
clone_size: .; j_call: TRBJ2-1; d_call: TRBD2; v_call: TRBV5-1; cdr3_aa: CASSRGTSGGADEQFF; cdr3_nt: TGCGCCAGCAGCCGGGGGACTAGCGGGGGGGCTGATGAGCAGTTCTTC